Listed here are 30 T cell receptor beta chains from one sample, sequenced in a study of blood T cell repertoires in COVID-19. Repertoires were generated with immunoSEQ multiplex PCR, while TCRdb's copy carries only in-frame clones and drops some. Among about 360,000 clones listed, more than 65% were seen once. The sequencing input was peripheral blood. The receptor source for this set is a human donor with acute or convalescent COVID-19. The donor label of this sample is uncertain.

The CDR3 DNA sequence: TGTGCCAGCAGCCCAGGGCTAGCGGGAGCTCAGGAGCAGTTCTTC. Residues: CASSPGLAGAQEQFF. This sequence joins TRBV7-2 and TRBJ2-1; 10 bases align to TRBD2. From germline, CDR1 is SGHTA and CDR2 FQGNSA. This CDR3 is built from 15 residues. The V segment lost 5 bases and the J segment 10 bases; nucleotides outside the gene matches: 11.

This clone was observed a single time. Here the CDR3 DNA reads TGCGCCAGCAGCCCGAGCACTCTGGGCGCCAACGTCCTGACTTTC. Amino acid sequence: CASSPSTLGANVLTF. This chain joins TRBV5-1 and TRBJ2-6; D remains ambiguous. Germline CDR1 and CDR2: SGHRS and YFSETQ. V lost 4 bases and J 7 bases, leaving 15 bases between the germline ends. This CDR3 spans 15 amino acids.

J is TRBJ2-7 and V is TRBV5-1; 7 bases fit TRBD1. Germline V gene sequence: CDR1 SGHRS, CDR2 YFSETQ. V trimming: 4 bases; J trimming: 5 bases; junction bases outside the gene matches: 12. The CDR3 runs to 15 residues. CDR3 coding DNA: TGCGCCAGCAGCCTTCAGACAGGGAAACGGGACGAGCAGTACTTC. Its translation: CASSLQTGKRDEQYF.

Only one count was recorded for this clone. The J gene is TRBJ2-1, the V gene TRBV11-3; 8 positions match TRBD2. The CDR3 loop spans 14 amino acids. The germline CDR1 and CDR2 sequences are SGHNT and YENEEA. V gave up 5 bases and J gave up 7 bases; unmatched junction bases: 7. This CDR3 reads CASSRPGGYNEQFF. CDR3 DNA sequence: TGTGCCAGCAGCCGCCCGGGGGGGTATAATGAGCAGTTCTTC. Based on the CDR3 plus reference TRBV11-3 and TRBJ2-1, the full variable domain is EAGVVQSPRYKIIEKKQPVAFWCNPISGHNTLYWYLQNLGQGPELLIRYENEEAVDDSQLPKDRFSAERLKGVDSTLKIQPAELGDSAVYLCASSRPGGYNEQFFGPGTRLTVL.

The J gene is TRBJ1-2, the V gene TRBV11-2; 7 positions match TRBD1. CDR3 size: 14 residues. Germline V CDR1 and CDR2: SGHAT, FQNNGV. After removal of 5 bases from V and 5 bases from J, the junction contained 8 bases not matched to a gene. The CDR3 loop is CASSPGTAPYGYTF. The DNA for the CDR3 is TGTGCCAGCAGCCCCGGGACAGCCCCTTATGGCTACACCTTC. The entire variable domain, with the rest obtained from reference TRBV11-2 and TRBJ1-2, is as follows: EAGVAQSPRYKIIEKRQSVAFWCNPISGHATLYWYQQILGQGPKLLIQFQNNGVVDDSQLPKDRFSAERLKGVDSTLKIQPAKLEDSAVYLCASSPGTAPYGYTFGSGTRLTVV.

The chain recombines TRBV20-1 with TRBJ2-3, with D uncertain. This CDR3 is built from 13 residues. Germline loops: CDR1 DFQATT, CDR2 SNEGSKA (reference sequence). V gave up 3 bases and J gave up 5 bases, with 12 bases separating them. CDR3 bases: TGCAGTGCTAGTCCCCGACTGGGAGATACGCAGTATTTT. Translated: CSASPRLGDTQYF.

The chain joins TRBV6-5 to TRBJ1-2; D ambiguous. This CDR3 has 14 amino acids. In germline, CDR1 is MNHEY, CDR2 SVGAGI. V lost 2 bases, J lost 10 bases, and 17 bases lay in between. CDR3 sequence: CASSYGGPEMAYTF. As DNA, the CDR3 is TGTGCCAGCAGTTACGGTGGCCCGGAGATGGCCTACACCTTC.

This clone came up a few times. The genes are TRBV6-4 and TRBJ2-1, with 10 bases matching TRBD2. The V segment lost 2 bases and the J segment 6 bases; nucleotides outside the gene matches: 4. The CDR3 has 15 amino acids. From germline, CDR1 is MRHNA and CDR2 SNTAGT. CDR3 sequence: CASSDVAGGLNEQFF. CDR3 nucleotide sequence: TGTGCCAGCAGTGACGTAGCGGGAGGCCTCAATGAGCAGTTCTTC.

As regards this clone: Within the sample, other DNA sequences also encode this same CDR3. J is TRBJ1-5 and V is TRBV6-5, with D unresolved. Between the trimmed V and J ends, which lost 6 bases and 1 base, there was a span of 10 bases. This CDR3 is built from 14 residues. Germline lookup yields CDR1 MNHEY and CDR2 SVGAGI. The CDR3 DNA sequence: TGTGCCAGCAGGGCGGGAAGGAGCAATCAGCCCCAGCATTTT. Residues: CASRAGRSNQPQHF.

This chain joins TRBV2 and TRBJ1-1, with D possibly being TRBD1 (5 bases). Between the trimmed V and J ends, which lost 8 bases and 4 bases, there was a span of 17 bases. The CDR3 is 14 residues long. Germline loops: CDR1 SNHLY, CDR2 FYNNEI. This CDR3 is CASGGWEGGTEAFF. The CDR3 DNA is TGTGCCAGCGGGGGTTGGGAGGGCGGCACTGAAGCTTTCTTT.

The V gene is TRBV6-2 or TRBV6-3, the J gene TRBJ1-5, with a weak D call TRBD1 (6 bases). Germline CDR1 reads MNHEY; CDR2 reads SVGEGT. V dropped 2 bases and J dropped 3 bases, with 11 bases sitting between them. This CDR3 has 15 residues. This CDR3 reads CASSYAGGYNQPQHF. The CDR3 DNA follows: TGTGCCAGCAGTTACGCGGGGGGCTACAATCAGCCCCAGCATTTT.

CDR3 region: CAISHPPTGYGNTIYF. Written as DNA, the CDR3 is TGTGCCATCAGCCACCCCCCGACAGGGTACGGAAACACCATATATTTT. The chain links TRBV10-3 to TRBJ1-3; 7 bases map to TRBD1. Germline V gene sequence: CDR1 ENHRY, CDR2 SYGVKD. The J segment lost 4 bases and the V segment lost 6 bases, leaving 12 bases of the junction unmatched. The CDR3 covers 16 residues.

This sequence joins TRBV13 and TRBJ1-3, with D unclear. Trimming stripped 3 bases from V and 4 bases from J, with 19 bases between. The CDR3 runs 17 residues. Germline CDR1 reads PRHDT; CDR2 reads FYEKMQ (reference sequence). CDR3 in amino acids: CASSFAGNHYLGNTIYF. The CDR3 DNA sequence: TGTGCCAGCAGCTTTGCCGGGAACCACTATTTAGGAAACACCATATATTTT. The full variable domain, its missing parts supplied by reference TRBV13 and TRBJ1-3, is AAGVIQSPRHLIKEKRETATLKCYPIPRHDTVYWYQQGPGQDPQFLISFYEKMQSDKGSIPDRFSAQQFSDYHSELNMSSLELGDSALYFCASSFAGNHYLGNTIYFGEGSWLTVV.

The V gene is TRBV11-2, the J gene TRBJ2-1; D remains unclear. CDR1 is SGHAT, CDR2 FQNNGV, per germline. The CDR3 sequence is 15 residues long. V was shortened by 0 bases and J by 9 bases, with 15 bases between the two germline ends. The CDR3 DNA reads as TGTGCCAGCAGCTTAGAGAAGAACGGTAACTTTGAGCAGTTCTTC. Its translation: CASSLEKNGNFEQFF. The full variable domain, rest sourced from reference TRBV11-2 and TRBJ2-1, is EAGVAQSPRYKIIEKRQSVAFWCNPISGHATLYWYQQILGQGPKLLIQFQNNGVVDDSQLPKDRFSAERLKGVDSTLKIQPAKLEDSAVYLCASSLEKNGNFEQFFGPGTRLTVL.

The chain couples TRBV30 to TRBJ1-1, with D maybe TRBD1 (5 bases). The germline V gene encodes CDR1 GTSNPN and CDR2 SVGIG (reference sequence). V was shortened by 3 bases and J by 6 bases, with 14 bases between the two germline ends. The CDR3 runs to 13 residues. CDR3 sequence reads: CAWSFTGGAEAFF. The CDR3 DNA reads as TGTGCCTGGAGCTTCACGGGGGGTGCTGAAGCTTTCTTT.

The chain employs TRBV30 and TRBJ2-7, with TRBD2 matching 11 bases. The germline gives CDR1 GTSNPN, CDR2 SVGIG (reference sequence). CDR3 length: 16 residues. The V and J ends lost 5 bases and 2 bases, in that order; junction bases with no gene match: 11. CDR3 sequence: CAWATGTSGYTYEQYF. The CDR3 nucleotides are TGTGCCTGGGCGACCGGGACTAGCGGTTATACCTACGAGCAGTACTTC. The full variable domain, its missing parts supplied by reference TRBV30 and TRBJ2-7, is SQTIHQWPATLVQPVGSPLSLECTVEGTSNPNLYWYRQAAGRGLQLLFYSVGIGQISSEVPQNLSASRPQDRQFILSSKKLLLSDSGFYLCAWATGTSGYTYEQYFGPGTRLTVT.

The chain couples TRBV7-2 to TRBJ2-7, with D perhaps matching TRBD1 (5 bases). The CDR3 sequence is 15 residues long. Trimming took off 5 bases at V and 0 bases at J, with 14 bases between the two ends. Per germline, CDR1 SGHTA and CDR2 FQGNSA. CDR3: CASSQGVYASYEQYF. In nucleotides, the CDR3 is TGTGCCAGCAGCCAAGGGGTGTACGCCTCCTACGAGCAGTACTTC.

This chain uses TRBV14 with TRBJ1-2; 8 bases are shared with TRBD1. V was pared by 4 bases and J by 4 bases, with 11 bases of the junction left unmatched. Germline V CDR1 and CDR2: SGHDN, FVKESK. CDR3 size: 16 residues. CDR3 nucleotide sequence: TGTGCCAGCAGCCCGATCGGACAGGGAAGGGGCTATGGCTACACCTTC. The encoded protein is CASSPIGQGRGYGYTF.

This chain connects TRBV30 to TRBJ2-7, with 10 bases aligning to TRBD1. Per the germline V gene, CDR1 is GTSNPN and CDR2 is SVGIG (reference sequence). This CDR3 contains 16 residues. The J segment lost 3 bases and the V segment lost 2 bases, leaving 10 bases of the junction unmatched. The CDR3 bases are TGTGCCTGGAGTTCCAGAAGGACAGGGGGAAACTACGAGCAGTACTTC. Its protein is CAWSSRRTGGNYEQYF.

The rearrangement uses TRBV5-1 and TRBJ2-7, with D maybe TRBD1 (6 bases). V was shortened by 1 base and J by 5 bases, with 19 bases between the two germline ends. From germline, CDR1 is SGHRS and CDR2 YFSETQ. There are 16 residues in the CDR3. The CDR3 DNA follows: TGCGCCAGCAGCTTGCGCTTATTCCGCCCAGGGGACGAGCAGTACTTC. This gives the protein CASSLRLFRPGDEQYF. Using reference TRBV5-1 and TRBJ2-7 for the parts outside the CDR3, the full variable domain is KAGVTQTPRYLIKTRGQQVTLSCSPISGHRSVSWYQQTPGQGLQFLFEYFSETQRNKGNFPGRFSGRQFSNSRSEMNVSTLELGDSALYLCASSLRLFRPGDEQYFGPGTRLTVT.

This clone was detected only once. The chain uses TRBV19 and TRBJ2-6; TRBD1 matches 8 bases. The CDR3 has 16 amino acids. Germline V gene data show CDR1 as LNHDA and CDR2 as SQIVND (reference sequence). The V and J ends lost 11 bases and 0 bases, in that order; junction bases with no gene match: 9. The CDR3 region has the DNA TGTGCCTCAGACAGGGGACGATTCTCTGGGGCCAACGTCCTGACTTTC. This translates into CASDRGRFSGANVLTF.

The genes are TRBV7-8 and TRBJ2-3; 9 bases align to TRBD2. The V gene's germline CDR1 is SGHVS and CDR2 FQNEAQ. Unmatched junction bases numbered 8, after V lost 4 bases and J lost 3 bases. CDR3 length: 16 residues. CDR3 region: CASSYPRGGRTDTQYF. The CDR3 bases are TGTGCCAGCAGCTACCCGCGGGGGGGTCGGACAGATACGCAGTATTTT.

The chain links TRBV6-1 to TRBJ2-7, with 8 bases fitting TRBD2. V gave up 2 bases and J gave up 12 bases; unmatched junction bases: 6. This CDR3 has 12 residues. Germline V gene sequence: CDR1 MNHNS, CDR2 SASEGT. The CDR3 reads CASSEIGTSAYF. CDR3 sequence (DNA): TGTGCCAGCAGTGAAATAGGGACTAGTGCGTACTTC.

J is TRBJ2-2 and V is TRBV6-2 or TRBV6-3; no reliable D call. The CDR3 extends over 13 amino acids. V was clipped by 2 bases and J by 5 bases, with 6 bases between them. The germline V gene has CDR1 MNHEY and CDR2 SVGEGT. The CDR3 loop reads CASSYPLTGELFF. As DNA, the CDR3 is TGTGCCAGCAGTTACCCCCTAACCGGGGAGCTGTTTTTT.

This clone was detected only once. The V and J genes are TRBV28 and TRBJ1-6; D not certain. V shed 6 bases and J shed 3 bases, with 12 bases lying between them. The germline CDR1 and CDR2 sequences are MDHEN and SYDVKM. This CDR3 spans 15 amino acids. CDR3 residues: CASRPQRRYNSPLHF. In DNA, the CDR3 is TGTGCCAGCAGACCGCAGAGGCGCTATAATTCACCCCTCCACTTT.

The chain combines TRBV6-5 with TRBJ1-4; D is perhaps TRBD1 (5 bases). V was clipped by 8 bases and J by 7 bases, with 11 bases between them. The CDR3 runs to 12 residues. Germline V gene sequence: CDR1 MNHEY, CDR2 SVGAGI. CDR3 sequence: CASRTGFEKLFF. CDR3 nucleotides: TGTGCCAGCCGTACAGGTTTTGAAAAACTGTTTTTT.

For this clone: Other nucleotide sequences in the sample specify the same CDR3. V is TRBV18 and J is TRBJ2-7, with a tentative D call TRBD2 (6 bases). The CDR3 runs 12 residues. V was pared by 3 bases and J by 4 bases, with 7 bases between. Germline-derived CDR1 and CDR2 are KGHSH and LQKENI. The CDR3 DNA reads TGTGCCAGCTCACCCCGGGGGTACGAGCAGTACTTC. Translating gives CASSPRGYEQYF.

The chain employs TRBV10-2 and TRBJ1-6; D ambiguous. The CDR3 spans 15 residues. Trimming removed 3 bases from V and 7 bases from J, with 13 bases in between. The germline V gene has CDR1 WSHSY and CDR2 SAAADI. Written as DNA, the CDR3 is TGCGCCAGCAGTGATTTGAGGCAGTTCAATTCACCCCTCCACTTT. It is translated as CASSDLRQFNSPLHF.

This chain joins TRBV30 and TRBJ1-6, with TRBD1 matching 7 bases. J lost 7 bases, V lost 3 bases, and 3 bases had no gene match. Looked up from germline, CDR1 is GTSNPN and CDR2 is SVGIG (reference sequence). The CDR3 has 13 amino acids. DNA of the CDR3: TGTGCCTGGAGCGACAGGGTAAATTCACCCCTCCACTTT. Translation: CAWSDRVNSPLHF.

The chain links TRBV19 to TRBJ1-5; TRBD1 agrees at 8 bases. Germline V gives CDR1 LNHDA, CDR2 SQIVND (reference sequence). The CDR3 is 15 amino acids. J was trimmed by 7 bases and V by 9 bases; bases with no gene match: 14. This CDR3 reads CASESTGQGRQPQHF. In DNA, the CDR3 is TGTGCCAGCGAAAGTACTGGACAGGGTAGGCAGCCCCAGCATTTT. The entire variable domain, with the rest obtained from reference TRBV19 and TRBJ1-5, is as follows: DGGITQSPKYLFRKEGQNVTLSCEQNLNHDAMYWYRQDPGQGLRLIYYSQIVNDFQKGDIAEGYSVSREKKESFPLTVTSAQKNPTAFYLCASESTGQGRQPQHFGDGTRLSIL.